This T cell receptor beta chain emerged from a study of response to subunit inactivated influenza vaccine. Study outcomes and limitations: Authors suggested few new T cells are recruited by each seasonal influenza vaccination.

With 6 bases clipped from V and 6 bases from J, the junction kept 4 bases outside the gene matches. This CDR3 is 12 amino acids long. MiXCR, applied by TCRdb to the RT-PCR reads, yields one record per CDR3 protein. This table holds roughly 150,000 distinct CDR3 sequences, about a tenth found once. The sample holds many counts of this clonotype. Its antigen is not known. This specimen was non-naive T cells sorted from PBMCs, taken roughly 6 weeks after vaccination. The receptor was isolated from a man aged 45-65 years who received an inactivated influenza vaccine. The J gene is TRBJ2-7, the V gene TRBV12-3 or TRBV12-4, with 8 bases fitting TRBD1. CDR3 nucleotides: TGTGCCAGCAGGGCCACAGGGGGCGAGCAGTACTTC. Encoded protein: CASRATGGEQYF.